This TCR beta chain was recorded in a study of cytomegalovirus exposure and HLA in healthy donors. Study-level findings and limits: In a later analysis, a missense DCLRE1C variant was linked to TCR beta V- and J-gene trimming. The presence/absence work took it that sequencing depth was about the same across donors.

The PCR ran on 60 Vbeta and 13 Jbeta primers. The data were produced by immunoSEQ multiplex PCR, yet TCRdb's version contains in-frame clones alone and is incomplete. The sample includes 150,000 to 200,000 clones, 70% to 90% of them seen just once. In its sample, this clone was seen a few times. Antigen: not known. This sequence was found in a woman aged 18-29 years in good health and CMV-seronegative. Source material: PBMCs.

This chain's CDR3 is CAWSVGAGEKLFF. CDR3 nucleotide sequence: TGTGCCTGGAGTGTAGGGGCCGGTGAAAAACTGTTTTTT. This sequence joins TRBV30 and TRBJ1-4; D might be TRBD1 (5 bases). Per the germline V gene, CDR1 is GTSNPN and CDR2 is SVGIG (reference sequence). V lost 0 bases, J lost 7 bases, and 9 bases lay in between. CDR3 length: 13 residues. The full variable domain, its missing parts supplied by reference TRBV30 and TRBJ1-4, is SQTIHQWPATLVQPVGSPLSLECTVEGTSNPNLYWYRQAAGRGLQLLFYSVGIGQISSEVPQNLSASRPQDRQFILSSKKLLLSDSGFYLCAWSVGAGEKLFFGSGTQLSVL.